These 30 T cell receptor beta chains came from one sample sequenced in a study of T cells after posttransplantation cyclophosphamide. A marrow graft followed busulfan-fludarabine conditioning, with cyclophosphamide on days +3 and +4. The protocol was immunoSEQ multiplex PCR, while the TCRdb copy is restricted to in-frame clones and leaves out a portion. The sample carries some 43,000 clones, about 92% recorded once. The source was PBMCs, collected around 58 days after allogeneic stem cell transplant with posttransplant cyclophosphamide. These TCRs come from a male patient over 55 who received an allogeneic stem cell transplant from a related donor and was CMV-positive. A subset of T cells may come from the graft donor.

The V and J genes are TRBV10-1 and TRBJ2-3, with a tentative D call TRBD2 (5 bases). Per germline, CDR1 WNHNN and CDR2 SYGVQD (reference sequence). Trimming pared 0 bases from V and 2 bases from J, leaving 6 bases between. CDR3 size: 14 residues. The CDR3 region is CASSESEATDTQYF. CDR3 bases: TGCGCCAGCAGTGAGTCGGAGGCCACAGATACGCAGTATTTT.

The chain recombines TRBV5-1 with TRBJ1-2, with 7 bases fitting TRBD1. The ends lost 6 bases at V and 8 bases at J; junction bases unmatched: 10. Looked up from germline, CDR1 is SGHRS and CDR2 is YFSETQ. The CDR3 runs to 13 residues. Here the CDR3 DNA reads TGCGCCAGCAACTTTGAGGGGGCTAAAGGCTACACCTTC. It translates to CASNFEGAKGYTF.

The gene calls are TRBV5-4 and TRBJ1-6; D may be TRBD1 (6 bases). Trimming took 2 bases from V and 10 from J, leaving 13 bases between them. Germline V gene lookup returns CDR1 SGHNT and CDR2 YYREEE (reference sequence). CDR3 size: 14 residues. CDR3 sequence reads: CASSLRDNVSPLHF. The DNA for the CDR3 is TGTGCCAGCAGCTTAAGGGACAACGTCTCACCCCTCCACTTT.

J is TRBJ2-3 and V is TRBV7-6; 9 bases agree with TRBD2. Per the germline V gene, CDR1 is SGHVS and CDR2 is FNYEAQ. V dropped 5 bases and J dropped 3; count of bases not matched to a gene: 9. The CDR3 covers 16 residues. CDR3 loop: CASSRPAGGPTDTQYF. The CDR3 DNA is TGTGCCAGCAGCCGCCCAGCGGGGGGACCTACAGATACGCAGTATTTT.

The rearrangement links TRBV11-3 to TRBJ1-2; possible D gene TRBD1, 6 bases. The CDR3 has 18 residues. Trimming pared 7 bases from V and 4 bases from J, leaving 28 bases between. CDR1 is SGHNT and CDR2 is YENEEA in the germline V gene. This CDR3 reads CASIILHADRLSRYGYTF. CDR3 DNA sequence: TGTGCCAGCATCATACTCCATGCTGACAGGCTCTCCCGCTATGGCTACACCTTC.

This clone has only one observation. The chain has TRBV7-8 and TRBJ1-3; TRBD1 agrees at 7 bases. The V and J ends lost 5 bases and 1 base, in that order; junction bases with no gene match: 11. The germline CDR1 and CDR2 sequences are SGHVS and FQNEAQ. The CDR3 is made up of 17 amino acids. CDR3 sequence reads: CASSPGEGANSGNTIYF. CDR3 in DNA: TGTGCCAGCAGCCCAGGCGAGGGGGCAAATTCTGGAAACACCATATATTTT.

The rearrangement uses TRBV4-1 and TRBJ2-3; 10 nucleotides align to TRBD1. Germline V lookup: CDR1 MGHRA, CDR2 YSYEKL. This CDR3 comprises 15 residues. Trimming took 4 bases from V and 3 from J; bases not matched to a gene: 4. CDR3 residues: CASSLGQGGTDTQYF. DNA of the CDR3: TGCGCCAGCAGCCTCGGACAGGGGGGGACAGATACGCAGTATTTT.

Details on this clone: Other DNA sequences in this sample translate to the same CDR3. The chain uses TRBV27 and TRBJ1-6, with 8 bases fitting TRBD1. The CDR3 contains 15 residues. Germline CDR1 and CDR2: MNHEY and SMNVEV (reference sequence). V gave up 3 bases and J gave up 9 bases; unmatched junction bases: 7. In nucleotides, the CDR3 is TGTGCCAGCAGTTTGTCCGGGACAGGAGCTTCACCCCTCCACTTT. As protein: CASSLSGTGASPLHF.

This clone was recorded once. The chain carries TRBV5-1 and TRBJ2-2; possibly TRBD1 for D (5 bases). Trimming removed 0 bases from V and 5 bases from J, with 14 bases in between. The germline V gene has CDR1 SGHRS and CDR2 YFSETQ. This CDR3 has 16 amino acids. CDR3 DNA: TGCGCCAGCAGCTTGGGAGGCCAGGGTGGTACCGGGGAGCTGTTTTTT. Translated, it gives CASSLGGQGGTGELFF.

The chain carries TRBV6-5 and TRBJ2-3; 8 positions agree with TRBD2. The ends lost 7 bases at V and 6 bases at J; junction bases unmatched: 12. CDR1 and CDR2 (germline): MNHEY, SVGAGI. The CDR3 spans 15 residues. CDR3: CASILREGRLDTQYF. DNA of the CDR3: TGTGCCAGCATCCTACGGGAGGGGCGCCTGGATACGCAGTATTTT.

The gene calls are TRBV6-5 and TRBJ2-1; TRBD2 aligns across 8 bases. The CDR3 sequence is 14 residues long. Germline V lookup: CDR1 MNHEY, CDR2 SVGAGI. Losses at the gene ends were 7 bases for V and 7 bases for J; bases not matched to a gene: 9. The CDR3, as DNA: TGTGCCAGCAATCGAGGCGGGGGGCAGAATGAGCAGTTCTTC. Translated: CASNRGGGQNEQFF.

The chain employs TRBV5-1 and TRBJ2-6; 7 bases line up with TRBD1. V lost 5 bases, J lost 0 bases, and 11 bases stayed unmatched. Germline CDR1 is SGHRS and CDR2 is YFSETQ. The CDR3 length is 18 residues. CDR3 in DNA: TGCGCCAGCAGTTTAAGACAGGGTACCATCTCTGGGGCCAACGTCCTGACTTTC. This gives the protein CASSLRQGTISGANVLTF.

The CDR3 DNA reads TGTGCCAGCAACGGGGGGGGACAGAATGAAAAACTGTTTTTT. It yields the protein CASNGGGQNEKLFF. This chain links TRBV7-9 with TRBJ1-4; 7 bases agree with TRBD1. The germline V gene encodes CDR1 SEHNR and CDR2 FQNEAQ (reference sequence). The ends lost 7 bases at V and 5 bases at J; junction bases unmatched: 7. CDR3 size: 14 residues.

The CDR3 coding sequence is TGTGCCAGCAGCTTAGGGGCAGGGGAGTACGAGCAGTACTTC. Encoded protein: CASSLGAGEYEQYF. The chain has TRBV7-9 and TRBJ2-5, with TRBD1 as a possible D gene (6 bases). Matching the DNA end better, TRBJ2-7 makes the J call doubtful. The CDR3 totals 14 residues. CDR1 is SEHNR and CDR2 is FQNEAQ in the germline V gene (reference sequence).

The chain couples TRBV4-2 to TRBJ2-3; 7 bases are shared with TRBD2. The J segment lost 2 bases and the V segment lost 1 base, leaving 6 bases of the junction unmatched. Per the germline V gene, CDR1 is LGHNA and CDR2 is YNFKEQ. This CDR3 region has 16 residues. The DNA for the CDR3 is TGTGCCAGCAGCCAAGGGGCTAGCGGACACACAGATACGCAGTATTTT. This translates into CASSQGASGHTDTQYF.

The rearrangement uses TRBV6-5 and TRBJ1-6; possible D gene TRBD1, 5 bases. This CDR3 has 14 residues. Germline V CDR1 and CDR2: MNHEY, SVGAGI. V gave up 2 bases and J gave up 6 bases, with 8 bases separating them. CDR3 sequence: CASSYRGPNSPLHF. CDR3 DNA: TGTGCCAGCAGTTACAGGGGTCCTAATTCACCCCTCCACTTT.

A single count supports this clone. V gene TRBV9 combines with J gene TRBJ2-5, with D perhaps matching TRBD1 (5 bases). The CDR3 has 14 residues. The V gene lost 0 bases and the J gene lost 5 bases, with 11 bases spanning the gap. From germline, CDR1 is SGDLS and CDR2 YYNGEE. Here the CDR3 reads CASSVGQGLETQYF. CDR3 bases: TGTGCCAGCAGCGTAGGCCAGGGATTGGAGACCCAGTACTTC.

The chain recombines TRBV19 with TRBJ2-6; 10 bases match TRBD1. This CDR3 is built from 18 residues. The V gene end was trimmed by 6 bases and the J gene end by 2 bases; junction bases not matched to a gene: 10. Germline assignment: CDR1 LNHDA and CDR2 SQIVND (reference sequence). CDR3 coding DNA: TGTGCCAGTAGCCGGGACAGACAGGGGGCTGCTGGGGCCAACGTCCTGACTTTC. Its protein product is CASSRDRQGAAGANVLTF.

The V gene is TRBV4-2, the J gene TRBJ2-3, with 10 bases fitting TRBD2. The CDR3 totals 17 residues. With V trimmed by 0 bases and J by 3 bases, 6 bases remained unmatched. Germline CDR1 is LGHNA and CDR2 is YNFKEQ. In DNA form, the CDR3 reads TGTGCCAGCAGCCAAGATGTTAGCGGGGGGATGACAGATACGCAGTATTTT. Its translation: CASSQDVSGGMTDTQYF.

The J gene is TRBJ2-5, the V gene TRBV6-5; D might be TRBD2 (5 bases). Germline V gives CDR1 MNHEY, CDR2 SVGAGI. V lost 6 bases and J lost 1, with 15 bases in between. The CDR3 contains 15 residues. This CDR3 reads CASSAHRLPQETQYF. CDR3 coding DNA: TGTGCCAGCAGCGCCCACCGACTACCCCAAGAGACCCAGTACTTC.

This clone was counted a single time. The V gene is TRBV6-5, the J gene TRBJ1-3, with 8 bases fitting TRBD1. There are 14 residues in the CDR3. The germline CDR1 and CDR2 sequences are MNHEY and SVGAGI. Trimming cost V 6 bases and J 2 bases; bases outside gene matches: 3. This CDR3 is CASSRGQAGNTIYF. The CDR3, as DNA: TGTGCCAGCAGCCGGGGACAGGCTGGAAACACCATATATTTT.

The chain uses TRBV20-1 and TRBJ1-3; D gene unclear. CDR3 length: 11 residues. V was shortened by 6 bases and J by 3 bases, with 6 bases between the two germline ends. Per the germline V gene, CDR1 is DFQATT and CDR2 is SNEGSKA (reference sequence). The CDR3 nucleotides read TGCAGTGCCTTTTTTGGAAACACCATATATTTT. Translating it yields CSAFFGNTIYF.

V and J are TRBV25-1 and TRBJ1-3, with 7 nucleotides matching TRBD1. Per germline, CDR1 MGHDK and CDR2 SYGVNS. The J segment lost 0 bases and the V segment lost 6 bases, leaving 8 bases of the junction unmatched. The CDR3 runs to 16 residues. CDR3 coding DNA: TGTGCCAGCAGCAAAGGGGGCGTCGGCTCTGGAAACACCATATATTTT. Amino acid sequence: CASSKGGVGSGNTIYF. Filled out from reference TRBV25-1 and TRBJ1-3, the complete variable domain reads EADIYQTPRYLVIGTGKKITLECSQTMGHDKMYWYQQDPGMELHLIHYSYGVNSTEKGDLSSESTVSRIRTEHFPLTLESARPSHTSQYLCASSKGGVGSGNTIYFGEGSWLTVV.

The chain recombines TRBV30 with TRBJ1-1, with D possibly being TRBD1 (6 bases). V was cut by 1 base and J by 4 bases, with 10 bases left in between. The CDR3 is 13 amino acids. Germline V gene data show CDR1 as GTSNPN and CDR2 as SVGIG (reference sequence). In nucleotides, the CDR3 is TGTGCCTGGAGTGAAGGGGGGGCCACTGAAGCTTTCTTT. Translation: CAWSEGGATEAFF.

The chain couples TRBV19 to TRBJ2-7; the match to TRBD1 covers 7 bases. This CDR3 region has 14 residues. Germline V lookup: CDR1 LNHDA, CDR2 SQIVND (reference sequence). The junction had 9 bases not matched to a gene; V was cut back by 8 bases and J by 2 bases. The CDR3 region has the DNA TGTGCCAGTTCGAACCTACAGGGGACCTACGAGCAGTACTTC. Translation gives CASSNLQGTYEQYF.

The chain links TRBV16 to TRBJ1-2; D uncertain. The CDR3 sequence is 13 residues long. Deletions cut 0 bases from V and 9 bases from J, with 11 bases between. Germline-derived CDR1 and CDR2 are KGHSY and FQNENV. CDR3 coding DNA: TGTGCCAGCAGCCAATCGGGCAGCCTCCGCTACACCTTC. Encoded protein: CASSQSGSLRYTF.

The rearrangement joins TRBV18 to TRBJ2-7; TRBD1 matches at 7 bases. CDR1 KGHSH and CDR2 LQKENI come from the germline V gene. The ends lost 6 bases at V and 1 base at J; junction bases unmatched: 9. CDR3 length equals 15 residues. As DNA, the CDR3 is TGTGCCAGCTCGACAGGGATGGGTGGTTCCTACGAGCAGTACGTC. Amino acid sequence: CASSTGMGGSYEQYV.

The V call is TRBV27, the J call TRBJ1-1, with D unresolved. In germline, CDR1 is MNHEY, CDR2 SMNVEV (reference sequence). Trimming took 6 bases from V and 1 from J, leaving 9 bases between them. This CDR3 comprises 13 residues. The CDR3 sequence is CASRGSRNTEAFF. CDR3 nucleotides: TGTGCCAGCAGGGGGAGCAGGAACACTGAAGCTTTCTTT.

The chain recombines TRBV12-5 with TRBJ1-5; maybe TRBD1 (5 bases). Germline assignment: CDR1 LGHNT and CDR2 FRNRAP. Trimming stripped 6 bases from V and 7 bases from J, with 13 bases between. The CDR3 totals 13 residues. The CDR3 sequence is CASGQFAGQPQHF. The DNA of the CDR3 is TGTGCTAGTGGCCAGTTCGCAGGGCAGCCCCAGCATTTT.

The chain combines TRBV19 with TRBJ2-7; 7 nucleotides align to TRBD2. Germline-derived CDR1 and CDR2 are LNHDA and SQIVND (reference sequence). The CDR3 has 14 residues. J gave up 4 bases and V 3 bases, and 6 bases lay outside the gene matches. The CDR3 spells CASSMSGGSYEQYF. In DNA form, the CDR3 reads TGTGCCAGTAGTATGTCGGGGGGTAGTTACGAGCAGTACTTC.